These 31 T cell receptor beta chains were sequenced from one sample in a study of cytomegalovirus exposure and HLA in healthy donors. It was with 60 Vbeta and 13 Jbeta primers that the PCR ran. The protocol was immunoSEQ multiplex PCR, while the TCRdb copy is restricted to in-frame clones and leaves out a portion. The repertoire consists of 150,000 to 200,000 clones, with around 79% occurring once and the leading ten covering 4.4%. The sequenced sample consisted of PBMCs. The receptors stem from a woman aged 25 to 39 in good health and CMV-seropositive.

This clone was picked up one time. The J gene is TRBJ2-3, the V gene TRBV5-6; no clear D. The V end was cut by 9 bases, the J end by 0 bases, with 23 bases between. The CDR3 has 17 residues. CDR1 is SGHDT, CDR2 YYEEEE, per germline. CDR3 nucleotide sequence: TGTGCCACCTACCGACTTAGCCCGAGTGCTAGCACAGATACGCAGTATTTT. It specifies CATYRLSPSASTDTQYF.

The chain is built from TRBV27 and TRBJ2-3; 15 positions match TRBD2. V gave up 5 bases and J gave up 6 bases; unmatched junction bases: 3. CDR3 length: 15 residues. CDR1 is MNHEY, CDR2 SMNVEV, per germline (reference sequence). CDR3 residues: CASSMGTSGRDTQYF. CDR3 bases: TGTGCCAGCAGTATGGGGACTAGCGGGAGGGATACGCAGTATTTT.

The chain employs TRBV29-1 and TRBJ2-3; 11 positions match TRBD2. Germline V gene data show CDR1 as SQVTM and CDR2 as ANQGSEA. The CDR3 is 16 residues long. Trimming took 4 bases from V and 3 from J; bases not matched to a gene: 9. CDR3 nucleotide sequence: TGCAGCGTTGGGGGGGTAGCGGGGGGGGTAACAGATACGCAGTATTTT. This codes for CSVGGVAGGVTDTQYF.

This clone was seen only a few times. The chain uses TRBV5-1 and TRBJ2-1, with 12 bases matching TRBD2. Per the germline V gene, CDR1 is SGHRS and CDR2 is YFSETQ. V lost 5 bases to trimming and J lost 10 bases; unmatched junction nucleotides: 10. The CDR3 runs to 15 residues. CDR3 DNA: TGCGCCAGCAGTCCCGGACTAGCGGGGCCGCCGGAGCAGTTCTTC. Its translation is CASSPGLAGPPEQFF.

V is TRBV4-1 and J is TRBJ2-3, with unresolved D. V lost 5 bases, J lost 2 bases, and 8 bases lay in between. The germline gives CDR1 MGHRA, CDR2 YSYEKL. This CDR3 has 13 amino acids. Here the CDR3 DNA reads TGCGCCAGCAGCGACACTTACACAGATACGCAGTATTTT. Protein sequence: CASSDTYTDTQYF.

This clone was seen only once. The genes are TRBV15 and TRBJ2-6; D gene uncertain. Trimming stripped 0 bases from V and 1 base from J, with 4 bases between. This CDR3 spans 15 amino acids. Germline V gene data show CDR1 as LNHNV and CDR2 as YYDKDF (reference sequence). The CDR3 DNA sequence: TGTGCCACCAGCAGAGATATGTCTGGGGCCAACGTCCTGACTTTC. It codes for CATSRDMSGANVLTF.

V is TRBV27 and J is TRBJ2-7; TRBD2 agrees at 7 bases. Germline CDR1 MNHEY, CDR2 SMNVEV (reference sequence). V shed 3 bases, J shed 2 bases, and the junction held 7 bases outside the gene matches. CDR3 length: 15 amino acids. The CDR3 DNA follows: TGTGCCAGCAGTTTGCGGGGGAATCCTACCTACGAGCAGTACTTC. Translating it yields CASSLRGNPTYEQYF.

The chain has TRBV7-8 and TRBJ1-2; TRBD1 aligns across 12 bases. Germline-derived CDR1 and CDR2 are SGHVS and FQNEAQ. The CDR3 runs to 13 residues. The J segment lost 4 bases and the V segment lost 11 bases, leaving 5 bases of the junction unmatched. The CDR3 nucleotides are TGTGCCGGGGGACAGGGGGCCAGCTATGGCTACACCTTC. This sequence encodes CAGGQGASYGYTF.

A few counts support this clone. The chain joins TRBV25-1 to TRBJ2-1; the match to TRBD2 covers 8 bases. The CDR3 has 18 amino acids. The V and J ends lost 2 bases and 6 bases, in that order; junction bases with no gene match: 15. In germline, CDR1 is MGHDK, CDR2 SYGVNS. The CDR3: CASSERGEAGANLNEQFF. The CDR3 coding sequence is TGTGCCAGCAGTGAAAGAGGGGAAGCGGGAGCCAACCTCAATGAGCAGTTCTTC.

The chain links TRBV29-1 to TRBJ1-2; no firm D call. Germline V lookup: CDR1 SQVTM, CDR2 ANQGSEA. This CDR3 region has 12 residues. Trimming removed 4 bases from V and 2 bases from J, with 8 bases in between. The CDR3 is CSVVPENYGYTF. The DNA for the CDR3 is TGCAGCGTTGTGCCAGAAAACTATGGCTACACCTTC.

The CDR3 DNA is TGCGCCAGCAGCGGACAGACCTATGGCTACACCTTC. Its translation: CASSGQTYGYTF. The gene calls are TRBV5-1 and TRBJ1-2, with a possible D match to TRBD1 (6 bases). Per the germline V gene, CDR1 is SGHRS and CDR2 is YFSETQ. The CDR3 consists of 12 residues. V was pared by 4 bases and J by 4 bases, with 8 bases between.

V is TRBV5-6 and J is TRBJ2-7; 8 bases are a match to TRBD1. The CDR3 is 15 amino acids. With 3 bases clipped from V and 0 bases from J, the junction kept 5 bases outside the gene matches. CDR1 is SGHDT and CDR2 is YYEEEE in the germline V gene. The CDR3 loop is CASSSTGQGSYEQYF. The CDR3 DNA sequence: TGTGCCAGCAGCTCAACTGGACAGGGCTCCTACGAGCAGTACTTC.

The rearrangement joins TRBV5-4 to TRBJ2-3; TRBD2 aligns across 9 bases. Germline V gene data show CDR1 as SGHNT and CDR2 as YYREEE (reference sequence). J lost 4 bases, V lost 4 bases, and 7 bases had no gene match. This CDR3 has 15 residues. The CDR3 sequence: CASSRREGLADTQYF. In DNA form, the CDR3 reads TGTGCCAGCAGCAGGCGGGAGGGCCTTGCAGATACGCAGTATTTT.

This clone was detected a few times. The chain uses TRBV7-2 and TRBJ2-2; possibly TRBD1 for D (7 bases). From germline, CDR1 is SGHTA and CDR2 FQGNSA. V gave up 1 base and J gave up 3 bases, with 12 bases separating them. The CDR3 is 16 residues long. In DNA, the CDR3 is TGTGCCAGCAGCTTAGATCCAGGGGGGTACACCGGGGAGCTGTTTTTT. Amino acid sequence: CASSLDPGGYTGELFF.

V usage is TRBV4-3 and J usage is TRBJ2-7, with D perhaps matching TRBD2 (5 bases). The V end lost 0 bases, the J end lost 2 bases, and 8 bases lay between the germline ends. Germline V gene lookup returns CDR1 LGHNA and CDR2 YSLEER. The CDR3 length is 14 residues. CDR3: CASSQELDPYEQYF. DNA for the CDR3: TGCGCCAGCAGCCAAGAACTAGATCCCTACGAGCAGTACTTC.

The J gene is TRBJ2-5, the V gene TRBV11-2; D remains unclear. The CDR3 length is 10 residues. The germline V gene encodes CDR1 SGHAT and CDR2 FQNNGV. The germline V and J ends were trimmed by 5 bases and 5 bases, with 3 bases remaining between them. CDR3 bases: TGTGCCAGCAGCACTGAGACCCAGTACTTC. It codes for CASSTETQYF.

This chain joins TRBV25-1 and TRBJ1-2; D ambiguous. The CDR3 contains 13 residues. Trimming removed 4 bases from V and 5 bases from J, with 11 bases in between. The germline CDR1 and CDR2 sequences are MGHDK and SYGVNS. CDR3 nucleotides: TGTGCCAGCAGTGGCACTAGAGGATATGGCTACACCTTC. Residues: CASSGTRGYGYTF.

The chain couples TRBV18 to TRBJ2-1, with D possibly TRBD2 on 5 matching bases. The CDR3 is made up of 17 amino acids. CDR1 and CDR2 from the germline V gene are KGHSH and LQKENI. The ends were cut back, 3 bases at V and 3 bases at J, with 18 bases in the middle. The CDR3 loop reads CASSPSFLADDYNEQFF. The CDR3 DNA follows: TGTGCCAGCTCACCTTCATTCCTAGCCGACGACTACAATGAGCAGTTCTTC.

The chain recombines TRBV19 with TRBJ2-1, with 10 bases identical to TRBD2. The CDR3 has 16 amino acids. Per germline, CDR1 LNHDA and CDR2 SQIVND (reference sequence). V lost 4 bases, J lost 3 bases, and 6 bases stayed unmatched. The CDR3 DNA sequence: TGTGCCAGTAGTAGTCTAGCGGGAGCAAACTACAATGAGCAGTTCTTC. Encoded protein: CASSSLAGANYNEQFF. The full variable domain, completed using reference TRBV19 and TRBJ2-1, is DGGITQSPKYLFRKEGQNVTLSCEQNLNHDAMYWYRQDPGQGLRLIYYSQIVNDFQKGDIAEGYSVSREKKESFPLTVTSAQKNPTAFYLCASSSLAGANYNEQFFGPGTRLTVL.

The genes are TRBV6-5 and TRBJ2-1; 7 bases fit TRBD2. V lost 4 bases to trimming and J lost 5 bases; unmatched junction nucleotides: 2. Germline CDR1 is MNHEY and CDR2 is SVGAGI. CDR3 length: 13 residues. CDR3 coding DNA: TGTGCCAGCAGTTCGGGACTAAACAATGAGCAGTTCTTC. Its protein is CASSSGLNNEQFF.

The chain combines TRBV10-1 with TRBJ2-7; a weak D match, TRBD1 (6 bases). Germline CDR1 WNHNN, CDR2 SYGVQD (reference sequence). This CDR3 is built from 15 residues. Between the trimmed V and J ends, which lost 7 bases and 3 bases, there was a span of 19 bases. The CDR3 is CASNPAEDSYYEQYF. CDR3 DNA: TGCGCCAGCAACCCTGCTGAGGACAGTTACTACGAGCAGTACTTC.

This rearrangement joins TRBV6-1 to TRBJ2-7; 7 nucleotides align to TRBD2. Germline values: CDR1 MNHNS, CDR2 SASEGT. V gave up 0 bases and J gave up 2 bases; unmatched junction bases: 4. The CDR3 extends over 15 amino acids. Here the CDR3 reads CASSEASGVPYEQYF. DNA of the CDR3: TGTGCCAGCAGTGAAGCCAGCGGGGTCCCCTACGAGCAGTACTTC.

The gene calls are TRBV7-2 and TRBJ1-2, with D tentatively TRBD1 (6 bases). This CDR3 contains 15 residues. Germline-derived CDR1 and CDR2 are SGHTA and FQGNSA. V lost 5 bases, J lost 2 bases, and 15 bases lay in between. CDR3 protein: CASSRTRTENYGYTF. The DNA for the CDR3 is TGTGCCAGCAGCCGGACGAGGACAGAAAACTATGGCTACACCTTC.

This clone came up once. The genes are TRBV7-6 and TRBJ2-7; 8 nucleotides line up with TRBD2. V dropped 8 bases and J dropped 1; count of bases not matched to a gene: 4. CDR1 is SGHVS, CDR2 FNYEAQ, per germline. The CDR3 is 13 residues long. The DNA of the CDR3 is TGTGCCAGCGTGGCGGGGGGATCCTACGAGCAGTACTTC. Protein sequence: CASVAGGSYEQYF.

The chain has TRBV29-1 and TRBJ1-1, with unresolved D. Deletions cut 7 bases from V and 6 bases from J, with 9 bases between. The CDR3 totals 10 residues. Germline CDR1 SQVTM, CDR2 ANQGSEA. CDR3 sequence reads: CSALDSEAFF. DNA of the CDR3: TGCAGCGCGTTAGATTCTGAAGCTTTCTTT.

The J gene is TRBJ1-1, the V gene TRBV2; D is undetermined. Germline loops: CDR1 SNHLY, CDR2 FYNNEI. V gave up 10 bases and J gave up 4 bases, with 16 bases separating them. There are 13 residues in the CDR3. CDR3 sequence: CATPEVESTEAFF. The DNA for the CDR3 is TGTGCCACCCCCGAGGTGGAGAGCACTGAAGCTTTCTTT.

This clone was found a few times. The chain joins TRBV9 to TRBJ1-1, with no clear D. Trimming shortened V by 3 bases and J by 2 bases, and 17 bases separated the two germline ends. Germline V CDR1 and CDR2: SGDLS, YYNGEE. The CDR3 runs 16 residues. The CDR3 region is CASSAPLETPNTEAFF. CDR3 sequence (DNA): TGTGCCAGCAGCGCCCCCCTAGAGACCCCTAACACTGAAGCTTTCTTT.

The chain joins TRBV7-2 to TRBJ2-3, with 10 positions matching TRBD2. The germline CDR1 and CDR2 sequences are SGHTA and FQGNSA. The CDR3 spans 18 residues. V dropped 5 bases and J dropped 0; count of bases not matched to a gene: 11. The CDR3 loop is CASSQLPSTSGSTDTQYF. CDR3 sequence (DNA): TGTGCCAGCAGCCAGCTCCCTTCGACTAGCGGGAGCACAGATACGCAGTATTTT.

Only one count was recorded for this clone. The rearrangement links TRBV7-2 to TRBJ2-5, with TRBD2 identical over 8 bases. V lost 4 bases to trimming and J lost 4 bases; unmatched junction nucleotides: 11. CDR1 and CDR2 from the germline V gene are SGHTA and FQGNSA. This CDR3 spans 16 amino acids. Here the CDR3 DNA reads TGTGCCAGCAGCTCAACCACCAACGGGAGGGCAGAGACCCAGTACTTC. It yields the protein CASSSTTNGRAETQYF.

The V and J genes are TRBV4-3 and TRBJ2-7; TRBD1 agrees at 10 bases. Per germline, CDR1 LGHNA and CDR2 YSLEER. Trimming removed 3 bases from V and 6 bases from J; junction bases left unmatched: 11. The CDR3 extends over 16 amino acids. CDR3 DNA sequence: TGCGCCAGCAGCCAGGAAGGGACAGGGGATTTCTCCGAGCAGTACTTC. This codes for CASSQEGTGDFSEQYF.

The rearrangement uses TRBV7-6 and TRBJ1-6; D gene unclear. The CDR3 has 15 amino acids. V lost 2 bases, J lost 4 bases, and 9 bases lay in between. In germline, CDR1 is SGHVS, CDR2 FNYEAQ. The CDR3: CASSLRSVYNSPLHF. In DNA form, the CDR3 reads TGTGCCAGCAGCTTACGGAGCGTGTATAATTCACCCCTCCACTTT. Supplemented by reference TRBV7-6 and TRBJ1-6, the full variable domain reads GAGVSQSPRYKVTKRGQDVALRCDPISGHVSLYWYRQALGQGPEFLTYFNYEAQQDKSGLPNDRFSAERPEGSISTLTIQRTEQRDSAMYRCASSLRSVYNSPLHFGNGTRLTVT.